A single sample is the source of the 24 T cell receptor beta chains below, sequenced in a study of cytomegalovirus exposure and HLA in healthy donors. Profiling relied on immunoSEQ multiplex PCR, and the TCRdb table lists in-frame clones only, not all of them. The sample contains some 86,000 clones, more than 85% of which appear only once. The source material was PBMCs. The receptor set was obtained from a woman younger than 45 in good health and CMV-seronegative.

In its sample, this clone was seen a few times. V and J are TRBV9 and TRBJ1-5; a weak D match, TRBD1 (5 bases). The V gene lost 0 bases and the J gene lost 9 bases, with 16 bases spanning the gap. The CDR3 loop spans 15 amino acids. Germline V CDR1 and CDR2: SGDLS, YYNGEE. The CDR3 reads CASSVASGPGGPQHF. Here the CDR3 DNA reads TGTGCCAGCAGCGTAGCCTCCGGCCCGGGGGGGCCCCAGCATTTT.

This sequence joins TRBV27 and TRBJ2-3; 10 positions match TRBD2. J was trimmed by 3 bases and V by 2 bases; bases with no gene match: 8. Germline values: CDR1 MNHEY, CDR2 SMNVEV (reference sequence). The CDR3 spans 17 residues. CDR3 DNA: TGTGCCAGCAGTTTACTCTCAATAGCGGGAGGAACAGATACGCAGTATTTT. It is translated as CASSLLSIAGGTDTQYF.

The V call is TRBV7-8, the J call TRBJ2-5; 10 nucleotides line up with TRBD2. The ends lost 7 bases at V and 5 bases at J; junction bases unmatched: 16. This CDR3 has 17 amino acids. CDR1 and CDR2 from the germline V gene are SGHVS and FQNEAQ. In nucleotides, the CDR3 is TGTGCCAGCACTCGCGGACTAGCGGCTCATATGGGGGAGACCCAGTACTTC. Translation gives CASTRGLAAHMGETQYF.

The chain is built from TRBV4-3 and TRBJ2-2, with 11 nucleotides matching TRBD1. Germline loops: CDR1 LGHNA, CDR2 YSLEER. This CDR3 has 16 residues. Trimming took 4 bases from V and 7 from J; bases not matched to a gene: 8. The CDR3 region has the DNA TGCGCCAGCAGCCGTCCGGACAGGGGGCATGGCGGGGAGCTGTTTTTT. This gives the protein CASSRPDRGHGGELFF.

The chain recombines TRBV4-1 with TRBJ2-7; unclear D gene. Germline CDR1 and CDR2: MGHRA and YSYEKL. The V gene lost 3 bases and the J gene lost 1 base, with 10 bases spanning the gap. The CDR3 is made up of 14 amino acids. CDR3 amino acids: CASSHGTESYEQYF. The CDR3 bases are TGCGCCAGCAGCCACGGAACGGAGTCCTACGAGCAGTACTTC.

The chain has TRBV7-3 and TRBJ2-5; TRBD1 agrees at 12 bases. The V and J ends lost 2 bases and 5 bases, in that order; junction bases with no gene match: 6. Germline V gene lookup returns CDR1 SGHTA and CDR2 FQGTGA. The CDR3 totals 16 residues. The CDR3 DNA reads TGTGCCAGCAGCTTACGAGGGACAGGGGGCTCGGAGACCCAGTACTTC. Amino acids: CASSLRGTGGSETQYF.

This chain uses TRBV6-6 with TRBJ1-2, with D perhaps TRBD1 (5 bases). Trimming cost V 2 bases and J 5 bases, with 6 bases left between them. Germline CDR1 and CDR2: MNHNY and SVGAGI (reference sequence). The CDR3 has 12 amino acids. For the CDR3, the DNA is TGTGCCAGCAGTTACCGGGGGTATGGCTACACCTTC. Translated: CASSYRGYGYTF.

This chain links TRBV2 with TRBJ2-4, with D possibly being TRBD2 (7 bases). The CDR3 covers 18 residues. Germline CDR1 SNHLY, CDR2 FYNNEI. The V and J ends lost 0 bases and 4 bases respectively, with 19 bases between them. The CDR3 sequence: CASSEAVGGGPRKNIQYF. The CDR3 coding sequence is TGTGCCAGCAGTGAAGCGGTGGGGGGGGGCCCACGTAAAAACATTCAGTACTTC.

V is TRBV19 and J is TRBJ2-7; D is perhaps TRBD2 (5 bases). Between the trimmed V and J ends, which lost 1 base and 2 bases, there was a span of 9 bases. The germline V gene encodes CDR1 LNHDA and CDR2 SQIVND (reference sequence). This CDR3 comprises 14 residues. CDR3 residues: CASSIALATYEQYF. In nucleotides, the CDR3 is TGTGCCAGTAGTATAGCCCTAGCAACCTACGAGCAGTACTTC. Full variable domain (remainder filled in from reference TRBV19 and TRBJ2-7): DGGITQSPKYLFRKEGQNVTLSCEQNLNHDAMYWYRQDPGQGLRLIYYSQIVNDFQKGDIAEGYSVSREKKESFPLTVTSAQKNPTAFYLCASSIALATYEQYFGPGTRLTVT.

This chain joins TRBV2 and TRBJ2-7; TRBD2 matches 7 bases. Germline V gives CDR1 SNHLY, CDR2 FYNNEI. V dropped 7 bases and J dropped 1; count of bases not matched to a gene: 7. The CDR3 spans 14 residues. The CDR3 region is CASKREDQSYEQYF. The CDR3 nucleotides read TGTGCCAGCAAACGGGAGGATCAGTCCTACGAGCAGTACTTC. Based on the CDR3 plus reference TRBV2 and TRBJ2-7, the full variable domain is EPEVTQTPSHQVTQMGQEVILRCVPISNHLYFYWYRQILGQKVEFLVSFYNNEISEKSEIFDDQFSVERPDGSNFTLKIRSTKLEDSAMYFCASKREDQSYEQYFGPGTRLTVT.

The rearrangement joins TRBV5-4 to TRBJ2-1; a weak D match, TRBD1 (6 bases). There are 14 residues in the CDR3. Trimming shortened V by 4 bases and J by 5 bases, and 13 bases separated the two germline ends. From germline, CDR1 is SGHNT and CDR2 YYREEE (reference sequence). DNA of the CDR3: TGTGCCAGCAGCCCCCGGGACACCAACAATGAGCAGTTCTTC. This sequence encodes CASSPRDTNNEQFF.

This sequence joins TRBV6-5 and TRBJ2-3; D possibly corresponds to TRBD2 (6 bases). The V end lost 6 bases, the J end lost 1 base, and 11 bases lay between the germline ends. This CDR3 is built from 14 residues. The germline V gene encodes CDR1 MNHEY and CDR2 SVGAGI. CDR3 DNA sequence: TGTGCCAGCAGCCCCGGGGGTCGCACAGATACGCAGTATTTT. This encodes CASSPGGRTDTQYF.

The chain has TRBV6-5 and TRBJ1-2, with TRBD1 identical over 8 bases. The CDR3 is 14 residues long. Germline loops: CDR1 MNHEY, CDR2 SVGAGI. V lost 2 bases and J lost 7; bases outside the gene matches: 6. CDR3 sequence: CASSYLDRGSGYTF. The CDR3 bases are TGTGCCAGCAGTTACCTCGACAGGGGTAGTGGCTACACCTTC.

The rearrangement joins TRBV23-1 to TRBJ2-7; D possibly corresponds to TRBD2 (6 bases). TRBV23-1 is sorted into the ORF group, with uncertain function. The CDR3 spans 18 residues. Deletions cut 0 bases from V and 4 bases from J, with 22 bases between. CDR3 coding DNA: TGCGCCAGCAGTCAATCCACGGCCCTCCGGGACTTGATATACGAGCAGTACTTC. This sequence encodes CASSQSTALRDLIYEQYF.

The V and J genes are TRBV6-1 and TRBJ1-2; D ambiguous. Germline assignment: CDR1 MNHNS and CDR2 SASEGT. The CDR3 loop spans 12 amino acids. The ends were cut back, 4 bases at V and 8 bases at J, with 11 bases in the middle. The CDR3 is CASSVHWQGYTF. In DNA, the CDR3 is TGTGCCAGCAGTGTTCATTGGCAAGGCTACACCTTC.

The chain employs TRBV19 and TRBJ1-2; 7 bases agree with TRBD1. Germline CDR1 reads LNHDA; CDR2 reads SQIVND (reference sequence). CDR3 length: 14 amino acids. V dropped 2 bases and J dropped 2; count of bases not matched to a gene: 2. The DNA of the CDR3 is TGTGCCAGTAGTATAACGACAGGGAACTATGGCTACACCTTC. It specifies CASSITTGNYGYTF.

The V gene is TRBV5-1, the J gene TRBJ2-1; 7 nucleotides line up with TRBD2. Germline CDR1 reads SGHRS; CDR2 reads YFSETQ. The CDR3 runs to 12 residues. Losses at the gene ends were 5 bases for V and 13 bases for J; bases not matched to a gene: 9. The CDR3 loop is CASRSGPGLQFF. CDR3 nucleotides: TGCGCCAGCAGATCAGGACCGGGACTACAGTTCTTC.

V and J are TRBV6-4 and TRBJ2-1; TRBD2 is a possible D gene (5 bases). The CDR3 consists of 13 residues. Germline V gene lookup returns CDR1 MRHNA and CDR2 SNTAGT. The germline V and J ends were trimmed by 3 bases and 9 bases, with 12 bases remaining between them. For the CDR3, the DNA is TGTGCCAGCAGTGAAGTCGGGGTAACTGAGCAGTTCTTC. This codes for CASSEVGVTEQFF.

J is TRBJ1-1 and V is TRBV28; 10 bases map to TRBD1. The length of the CDR3 is 16 residues. J was trimmed by 1 base and V by 8 bases; bases with no gene match: 10. Germline values: CDR1 MDHEN, CDR2 SYDVKM. The CDR3 DNA is TGTGCCAGCCGTAGTAGGGACAGGGGATGGAACACTGAAGCTTTCTTT. This codes for CASRSRDRGWNTEAFF.

The chain uses TRBV27 and TRBJ1-1; D call uncertain. The CDR3 contains 11 residues. V lost 10 bases and J lost 4, with 10 bases in between. Germline V gene lookup returns CDR1 MNHEY and CDR2 SMNVEV (reference sequence). The chain's CDR3 is CATQTTTEAFF. The CDR3 DNA follows: TGTGCCACGCAAACTACCACTGAAGCTTTCTTT.

The chain joins TRBV10-1 to TRBJ2-2, with TRBD1 identical over 7 bases. V was pared by 8 bases and J by 2 bases, with 11 bases of the junction left unmatched. This CDR3 contains 16 residues. Per the germline V gene, CDR1 is WNHNN and CDR2 is SYGVQD (reference sequence). DNA for the CDR3: TGCGCCAGCCCACCCCGGGACAGTGGTAACACCGGGGAGCTGTTTTTT. This gives the protein CASPPRDSGNTGELFF.

V gene TRBV28 combines with J gene TRBJ2-1, with a possible D match to TRBD1 (6 bases). The CDR3 consists of 12 residues. V was trimmed by 6 bases and J by 10 bases, leaving 13 bases between them. In germline, CDR1 is MDHEN, CDR2 SYDVKM. The CDR3 reads CASRITRGEQFF. The CDR3 DNA follows: TGTGCCAGCAGGATAACTAGGGGGGAGCAGTTCTTC.

This chain links TRBV15 with TRBJ1-2; a weak D match, TRBD1 (6 bases). The CDR3 totals 13 residues. V was clipped by 3 bases and J by 7 bases, with 12 bases between them. In germline, CDR1 is LNHNV, CDR2 YYDKDF (reference sequence). This CDR3 reads CATSSTGFPGYTF. CDR3 in DNA: TGTGCCACCAGCAGCACAGGGTTTCCTGGCTACACCTTC.

The rearrangement links TRBV5-1 to TRBJ2-7, with a possible D match to TRBD1 (6 bases). The germline V and J ends were trimmed by 0 bases and 9 bases, with 16 bases remaining between them. The CDR3 loop spans 14 amino acids. Germline V gives CDR1 SGHRS, CDR2 YFSETQ. CDR3 sequence reads: CASSLEGGEGWQYF. The CDR3 region has the DNA TGCGCCAGCAGCTTGGAAGGGGGAGAAGGATGGCAGTACTTC.